This T cell receptor (beta chain) was captured by sequencing in a study of Ad26.COV2.S vaccination and SARS-CoV-2 variants. Study details: Each vaccinee took Ad26.COV2.S intramuscularly, once or twice 56 days apart.

Sample treatment: about 20 received Ad26.COV2.S at low or high dose, single or two shots; about 5 received placebo; per-sample allocation not given. After the first vaccine or placebo injection, samples were drawn on day 63. Aged 18-55 years, donor was enrolled in Boston in the early 2020s. Deletions cut 0 bases from V and 3 bases from J, with 17 bases between. The CDR3 is 17 amino acids. The method was immunoSEQ multiplex PCR; TCRdb's version includes in-frame clones alone and lacks a portion of them. The table records around 300,000 clones, about 90% of them present only once. The clonotype comes from a person between 18 and 60 years old who received the Ad26.COV2.S COVID-19 vaccine or a placebo. Source: peripheral blood, taken in a trial of Ad26.COV2.S vaccine versus placebo. This chain uses TRBV23-1 with TRBJ1-1, with D perhaps TRBD1 (5 bases). TRBV23-1 carries the ORF label, with uncertain function. CDR3: CASSQSRDPPGDTEAFF. The CDR3 coding sequence is TGCGCCAGCAGTCAATCCCGGGACCCCCCTGGGGACACTGAAGCTTTCTTT.